The following is a TCR beta chain sequence with its context. This specimen comes from a study of blood T cell repertoires in COVID-19. Study-level background: There were acute and convalescent COVID-19 samples, and they came from the United States, Italy and Spain. Sample material is recorded as cDNA or gDNA derived from T cells, B-cell-depleted T cells, or PBMCs.

Germline V gives CDR1 MNHEY, CDR2 SMNVEV (reference sequence). The V gene end was trimmed by 6 bases and the J gene end by 3 bases; junction bases not matched to a gene: 6. CDR3 length: 14 residues. Per the original methods: Reference gene primer amplification in the assay estimated nucleated cell counts. The protocol was immunoSEQ multiplex PCR, while the TCRdb copy is restricted to in-frame clones and leaves out a portion. For V, J and clone size, that table is used; D and trimming come from the DNA. The repertoire holds 150,000 to 180,000 clones, with roughly 83% as singletons. The sequenced sample consisted of peripheral blood. The V and J genes are TRBV27 and TRBJ2-7, with 9 bases lining up with TRBD1. This clonotype originated in a woman aged 55-70 years with acute or convalescent COVID-19. The CDR3 here is CASSLRDRDYEQYF. The CDR3, as DNA: TGTGCCAGCAGCCTCCGGGACAGGGACTACGAGCAGTACTTC.